This paragraph reports one T cell receptor (beta chain). What it binds is unknown. The germline CDR1 and CDR2 sequences are SEHNR and FQNEAQ (reference sequence). The CDR3 totals 16 residues. The V gene end was trimmed by 4 bases and the J gene end by 6 bases; junction bases not matched to a gene: 8. Using immunoSEQ multiplex PCR, the repertoire was profiled, and TCRdb retains in-frame clones only, with some absent. The sample lists some 120,000 clones, over 75% seen once, with 7.2% in the top ten. This sample is part of a study of T cell responses to AZD1222 COVID-19 vaccine. Regarding the study as a whole: Scientists sampled the repertoires only once the peak T cell response had passed. Among the donors, most were white British and more were female, and clonal diversity was possibly underestimated.

This material consisted of peripheral blood, taken on day 0 of AZD1222 vaccination. This sequence was found in an adult in good health. The chain carries TRBV7-9 and TRBJ2-1, with 11 bases matching TRBD2. The CDR3 loop is CASSYGGTSGSNEQFF. DNA of the CDR3: TGTGCCAGCAGCTATGGAGGGACTAGCGGTAGCAATGAGCAGTTCTTC.